A selection of T cell receptor beta chains follows, all from one sample in a study of blood T cell repertoires in COVID-19. Measured with immunoSEQ multiplex PCR; TCRdb has only the in-frame clones, and not every one. In the table there are 200,000 to 250,000 clones, roughly 90% of which are singletons. Sequencing was carried out using peripheral blood. The source is a woman aged 40 to 55 with acute or convalescent COVID-19. The conserved cysteine and the conserved F or W are not part of the CDR3 here.

V,J,CDR3
TRBV7-9,TRBJ1-2,ASSLAGTGAYGYT
TRBV19,TRBJ1-5,ASSIGRTYQPQH
TRBV3-1/TRBV3-2,TRBJ1-1,ASSQGASLAAAF
TRBV2,TRBJ1-5,ASRSTFGNRGGSNQPQH
TRBV5-4,TRBJ2-2,ASALAGATGELF
TRBV18,TRBJ2-5,ASSPRSGGEETQY
TRBV19,TRBJ2-4,ASSISGQGFGNIQY
TRBV9,TRBJ1-6,ASSVVPLGATGPSYNSPLH
TRBV5-1,TRBJ2-1,ASSPGQGDRNEQF
TRBV19,TRBJ1-1,ASRARGPNTEAF
TRBV6-1,TRBJ2-5,ASSEALLAGNQWETQY
TRBV4-2,TRBJ2-5,ASSQDPAGGQETQY
TRBV18,TRBJ2-6,ASSPVESGANVLT
TRBV2,TRBJ2-4,ASRDGLAWSKNIQY
TRBV6-5,TRBJ1-2,ASSWTGGLDYGYT
TRBV19,TRBJ1-3,ASSIRRGISGNTIY
TRBV11-1,TRBJ1-2,ASSSQGTGGYT
TRBV10-3,TRBJ2-2,AIRDPGQDENTGELF
TRBV3-1/TRBV3-2,TRBJ2-1,ASSQKGISTGTGVSNEQF
TRBV3-1/TRBV3-2,TRBJ1-1,ASSQPGNAGSEAF
TRBV11-3,TRBJ1-1,ASSLRVNTEAF
TRBV6-1,TRBJ1-5,ASSELQGSQPQH
TRBV6-1,TRBJ1-1,ASSETGNSNTEAF
TRBV11-2,TRBJ2-3,ASSLLLGATDTQY
TRBV6-4,TRBJ2-1,ASSGLAGGYNEQF
TRBV7-2,TRBJ2-3,ASSLALSGVNTDTQY
TRBV24-1,TRBJ1-1,ATSDAGQGGTEAF
TRBV6-5,TRBJ2-1,ASSYSQRGNEQF
TRBV6-7,TRBJ2-2,PSSQKPRPGGRLFANTGELF
TRBV10-1,TRBJ2-3,ASSGRTSGGTDTQY
TRBV10-3,TRBJ1-1,AMQPGQGGTEAF
TRBV7-8,TRBJ1-4,ASSPYQGETNEKLF
TRBV3-1/TRBV3-2,TRBJ2-1,ASSQVLSQAQF
TRBV9,TRBJ2-3,ASSKDRSTDTQY
TRBV29-1,TRBJ2-5,SVPGGLADYYTQETQY
TRBV3-1/TRBV3-2,TRBJ1-1,ASSQTGLNTEAF
TRBV6-5,TRBJ2-3,ASSLLAGAPDTQY
TRBV5-1,TRBJ1-3,ASSSTGVGNTIY
TRBV2,TRBJ1-1,ASGGTGRTEAF
TRBV4-1,TRBJ1-5,ASSQVGDRGRNQPQH